This T cell receptor beta chain is from a study of blood T cell repertoires in COVID-19. Repertoires were generated with immunoSEQ multiplex PCR, while TCRdb's copy carries only in-frame clones and drops some. The profile shows 200,000 to 250,000 clones, around 83% of them singletons. Germline CDR1 is MDHEN and CDR2 is SYDVKM. CDR3 size: 13 residues. The chain links TRBV28 to TRBJ2-1, with D hard to call. The sequence was collected from a man aged 45-65 years who had recovered from COVID-19. The sample was peripheral blood. CDR3 nucleotides: TGTGCTTGCAGGCCGAGCTCCTACAATGAGCAGTTCTTC. The encoded protein is CACRPSSYNEQFF.